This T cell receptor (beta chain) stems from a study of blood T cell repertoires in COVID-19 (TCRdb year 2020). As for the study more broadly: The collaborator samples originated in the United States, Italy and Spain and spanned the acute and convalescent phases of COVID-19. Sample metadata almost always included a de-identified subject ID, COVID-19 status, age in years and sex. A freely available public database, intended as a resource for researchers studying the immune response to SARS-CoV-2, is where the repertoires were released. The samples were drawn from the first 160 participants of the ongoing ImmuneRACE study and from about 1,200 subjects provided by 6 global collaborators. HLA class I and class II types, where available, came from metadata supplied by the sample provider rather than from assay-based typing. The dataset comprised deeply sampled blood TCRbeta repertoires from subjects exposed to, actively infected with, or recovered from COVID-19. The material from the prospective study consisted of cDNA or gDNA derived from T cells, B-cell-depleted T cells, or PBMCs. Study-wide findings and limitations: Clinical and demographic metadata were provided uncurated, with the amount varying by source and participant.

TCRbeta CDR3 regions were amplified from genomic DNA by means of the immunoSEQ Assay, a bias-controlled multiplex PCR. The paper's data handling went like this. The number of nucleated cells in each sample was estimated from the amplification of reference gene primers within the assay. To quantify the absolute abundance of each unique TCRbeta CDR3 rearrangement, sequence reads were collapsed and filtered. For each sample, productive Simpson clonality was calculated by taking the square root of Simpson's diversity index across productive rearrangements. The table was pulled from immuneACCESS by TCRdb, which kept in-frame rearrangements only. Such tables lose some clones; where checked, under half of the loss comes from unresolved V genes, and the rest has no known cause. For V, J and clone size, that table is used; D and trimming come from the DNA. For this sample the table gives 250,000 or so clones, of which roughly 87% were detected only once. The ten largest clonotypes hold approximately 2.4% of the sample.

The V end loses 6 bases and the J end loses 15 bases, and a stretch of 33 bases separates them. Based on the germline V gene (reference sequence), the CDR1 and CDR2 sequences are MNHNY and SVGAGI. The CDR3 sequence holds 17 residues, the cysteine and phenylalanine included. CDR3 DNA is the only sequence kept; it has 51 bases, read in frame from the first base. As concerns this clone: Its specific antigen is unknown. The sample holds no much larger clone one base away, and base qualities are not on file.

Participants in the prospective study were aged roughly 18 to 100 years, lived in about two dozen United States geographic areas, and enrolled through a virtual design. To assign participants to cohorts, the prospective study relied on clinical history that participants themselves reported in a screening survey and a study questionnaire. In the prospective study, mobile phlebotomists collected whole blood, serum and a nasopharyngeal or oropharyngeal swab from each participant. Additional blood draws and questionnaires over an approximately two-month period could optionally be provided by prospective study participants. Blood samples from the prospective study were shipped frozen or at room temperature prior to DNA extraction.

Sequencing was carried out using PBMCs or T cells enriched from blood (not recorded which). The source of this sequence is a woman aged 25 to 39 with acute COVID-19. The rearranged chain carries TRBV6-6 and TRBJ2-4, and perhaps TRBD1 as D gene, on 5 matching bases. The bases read TGTGCCAGCAGCCGACCGGCTGTTGGTACAGGCAGAAGGGCCCTGTACTTC. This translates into CASSRPAVGTGRRALYF.